One sample yielded the 28 T cell receptor beta chains listed below, sequenced in a study of control samples from healthy donors and cancer patients. Profiled with immunoSEQ multiplex PCR; TCRdb holds only in-frame clones, not every one. The sample lists more than 60,000 clones, around 86% occurring once. Specimen: PBMCs. Every receptor here comes from a woman aged 50 to 60 with colorectal cancer.

This clone was detected a few times. This chain uses TRBV10-2 with TRBJ1-1, with D unclear. Germline V gene data show CDR1 as WSHSY and CDR2 as SAAADI. V was cut by 3 bases and J by 2 bases, with 7 bases left in between. This CDR3 has 13 amino acids. CDR3 sequence reads: CASSDRGNTEAFF. As DNA, the CDR3 is TGCGCCAGCAGTGATCGGGGTAACACTGAAGCTTTCTTT.

The CDR3 is CASSPGAGSPGANVLTF. The CDR3 bases are TGTGCCAGCTCACCGGGGGCGGGGTCCCCTGGGGCCAACGTCCTGACTTTC. The V call is TRBV18, the J call TRBJ2-6, with D tentatively TRBD1 or TRBD2 (6 bases each). The CDR3 has 17 amino acids. V was cut by 3 bases and J by 2 bases, with 14 bases left in between. Germline V gene data show CDR1 as KGHSH and CDR2 as LQKENI.

The gene calls are TRBV9 and TRBJ2-1; the match to TRBD2 covers 10 bases. CDR1 is SGDLS and CDR2 is YYNGEE in the germline V gene. The V segment lost 5 bases and the J segment 3 bases; nucleotides outside the gene matches: 2. The CDR3 totals 14 residues. CDR3 in amino acids: CASSSGGFYNEQFF. For the CDR3, the DNA is TGTGCCAGCAGTAGCGGGGGGTTCTACAATGAGCAGTTCTTC. Combining the CDR3 with reference TRBV9 and TRBJ2-1 gives the whole variable domain DSGVTQTPKHLITATGQRVTLRCSPRSGDLSVYWYQQSLDQGLQFLIQYYNGEERAKGNILERFSAQQFPDLHSELNLSSLELGDSALYFCASSSGGFYNEQFFGPGTRLTVL.

The CDR3 sequence: CASSYSGNYNSPLHF. As DNA, the CDR3 is TGTGCCAGCAGTTACTCAGGGAACTATAATTCACCCCTCCACTTT. J is TRBJ1-6 and V is TRBV6-5; D is uncertain. Looked up from germline, CDR1 is MNHEY and CDR2 is SVGAGI. V dropped 0 bases and J dropped 3 bases, with 6 bases sitting between them. The length of the CDR3 is 15 residues.

The chain joins TRBV10-3 to TRBJ2-1; 7 bases fit TRBD1. The V gene end was trimmed by 9 bases and the J gene end by 4 bases; junction bases not matched to a gene: 9. The germline gives CDR1 ENHRY, CDR2 SYGVKD. This CDR3 contains 14 residues. This chain's CDR3 is CAIGAGTVYNEQFF. The DNA of the CDR3 is TGTGCCATAGGAGCCGGGACAGTATACAATGAGCAGTTCTTC.

The gene calls are TRBV12-5 and TRBJ1-5; weak D call: TRBD1 (5 bases). The germline V gene encodes CDR1 LGHNT and CDR2 FRNRAP. The V gene lost 5 bases and the J gene lost 4 bases, with 15 bases spanning the gap. The CDR3 contains 15 residues. DNA for the CDR3: TGTGCTAGTGGTGATAATTCGGGGGGAAATCAGCCCCAGCATTTT. Residues: CASGDNSGGNQPQHF.

The V call is TRBV30, the J call TRBJ1-2; D is ambiguous. This CDR3 has 12 amino acids. Trimming stripped 0 bases from V and 4 bases from J, with 6 bases between. Germline CDR1 and CDR2: GTSNPN and SVGIG (reference sequence). CDR3 in DNA: TGTGCCTGGAGTGTATCAAGCTATGGCTACACCTTC. It encodes CAWSVSSYGYTF.

The V gene is TRBV5-1, the J gene TRBJ2-1, with D uncertain. CDR1 and CDR2 (germline): SGHRS, YFSETQ. CDR3 length: 14 amino acids. V gave up 2 bases and J gave up 4 bases, with 10 bases separating them. Here the CDR3 reads CASSLGSVYNEQFF. In nucleotides, the CDR3 is TGCGCCAGCAGCTTAGGGTCCGTTTACAATGAGCAGTTCTTC.

The CDR3 DNA is TGTGCCAGCAGCTTAAGGGCCTTAATCACCGGGGAGCTGTTTTTT. As protein: CASSLRALITGELFF. V gene TRBV11-1 combines with J gene TRBJ2-2; D unclear. V lost 2 bases and J lost 4, with 11 bases in between. Germline values: CDR1 SGHAT, CDR2 FQDESV (reference sequence). This CDR3 is built from 15 residues.

The genes are TRBV3-1 (or the pseudogene TRBV3-2) and TRBJ1-2, with TRBD1 matching over 7 bases. V was pared by 2 bases and J by 7 bases, with 10 bases of the junction left unmatched. Germline CDR1 reads LGHDT; CDR2 reads YNNKEL (reference sequence). This CDR3 has 15 residues. The CDR3 reads CASSQRGGGQSGYTF. The DNA for the CDR3 is TGTGCCAGCAGCCAAAGAGGGGGCGGCCAAAGTGGCTACACCTTC.

The V call is TRBV30, the J call TRBJ1-3; no reliable D call. The V end lost 5 bases, the J end lost 4 bases, and 9 bases lay between the germline ends. This CDR3 is built from 12 residues. In germline, CDR1 is GTSNPN, CDR2 SVGIG (reference sequence). The CDR3 sequence is CAWASDGNTIYF. CDR3 in DNA: TGTGCCTGGGCCAGCGACGGAAACACCATATATTTT.

This chain joins TRBV19 and TRBJ2-1, with 9 bases lining up with TRBD1. The V gene's germline CDR1 is LNHDA and CDR2 SQIVND (reference sequence). Trimming took 3 bases from V and 7 from J; bases not matched to a gene: 10. The CDR3 contains 16 residues. The CDR3 DNA reads as TGTGCCAGTAGTATCCCGGGACAGGGAGGACTAAATGAGCAGTTCTTC. Its translation: CASSIPGQGGLNEQFF.

J is TRBJ2-5 and V is TRBV6-1; tentative D call: TRBD1 (6 bases). Trimming took off 1 base at V and 5 bases at J, with 20 bases between the two ends. Germline V gene data show CDR1 as MNHNS and CDR2 as SASEGT. The CDR3 is 17 amino acids. For the CDR3, the DNA is TGTGCCAGCAGTGAAGGAGGAGGCAGGGGCGGATGGGAGACCCAGTACTTC. It encodes CASSEGGGRGGWETQYF.

This clone occurred once. The V gene is TRBV7-2, the J gene TRBJ2-2; no firm D call. CDR3 length equals 13 residues. Germline-derived CDR1 and CDR2 are SGHTA and FQGNSA. Trimming took off 3 bases at V and 6 bases at J, with 8 bases between the two ends. CDR3 nucleotide sequence: TGTGCCAGCAGCTTGAGCACCGCCGGGGAGCTGTTTTTT. Translated, it gives CASSLSTAGELFF.

The chain links TRBV2 to TRBJ2-5; 10 nucleotides line up with TRBD2. J was trimmed by 4 bases and V by 6 bases; bases with no gene match: 8. There are 15 residues in the CDR3. Germline-derived CDR1 and CDR2 are SNHLY and FYNNEI. The CDR3 reads CASSITSGAGETQYF. The CDR3 DNA sequence: TGTGCCAGCAGCATCACTAGCGGGGCGGGAGAGACCCAGTACTTC.

J is TRBJ2-2 and V is TRBV19; 7 bases match TRBD1. Per germline, CDR1 LNHDA and CDR2 SQIVND (reference sequence). The V and J ends lost 7 bases and 1 base, in that order; junction bases with no gene match: 6. This CDR3 is built from 15 residues. CDR3 protein: CASNSGQVNTGELFF. The DNA for the CDR3 is TGTGCCAGTAATAGTGGACAGGTGAACACCGGGGAGCTGTTTTTT. Combining the CDR3 with reference TRBV19 and TRBJ2-2 gives the whole variable domain DGGITQSPKYLFRKEGQNVTLSCEQNLNHDAMYWYRQDPGQGLRLIYYSQIVNDFQKGDIAEGYSVSREKKESFPLTVTSAQKNPTAFYLCASNSGQVNTGELFFGEGSRLTVL.

The chain employs TRBV15 and TRBJ1-4, with a weak D call TRBD1 (5 bases). Germline V lookup: CDR1 LNHNV, CDR2 YYDKDF (reference sequence). This CDR3 has 14 residues. The ends were cut back, 3 bases at V and 6 bases at J, with 11 bases in the middle. The CDR3 DNA is TGTGCCACCAGCAGTAGAGGAGGGGATGAAAAACTGTTTTTT. This sequence encodes CATSSRGGDEKLFF.

The chain recombines TRBV9 with TRBJ2-6, with a possible D match to TRBD2 (6 bases). The germline CDR1 and CDR2 sequences are SGDLS and YYNGEE. The CDR3 contains 16 residues. The germline V and J ends were trimmed by 0 bases and 0 bases, with 7 bases remaining between them. The CDR3 spells CASSVAGVSGANVLTF. CDR3 in DNA: TGTGCCAGCAGCGTAGCGGGGGTCTCTGGGGCCAACGTCCTGACTTTC.

The CDR3: CASLVHGTGGYGYTF. The CDR3 bases are TGTGCCAGCCTCGTCCACGGGACAGGAGGCTATGGCTACACCTTC. V usage is TRBV6-5 and J usage is TRBJ1-2, with 8 bases identical to TRBD1. Germline V gives CDR1 MNHEY, CDR2 SVGAGI. The CDR3 sequence is 15 residues long. V trimming: 8 bases; J trimming: 4 bases; junction bases outside the gene matches: 12.

V and J are TRBV28 and TRBJ1-2, with TRBD1 matching over 9 bases. This CDR3 has 15 amino acids. Germline V gene lookup returns CDR1 MDHEN and CDR2 SYDVKM. Unmatched junction bases numbered 9, after V lost 8 bases and J lost 2 bases. The CDR3 spells CASGPGGTGNYGYTF. For the CDR3, the DNA is TGTGCCAGCGGTCCTGGGGGGACAGGGAACTATGGCTACACCTTC.

The chain links TRBV27 to TRBJ2-1; the match to TRBD2 covers 12 bases. The germline gives CDR1 MNHEY, CDR2 SMNVEV (reference sequence). V gave up 8 bases and J gave up 4 bases; unmatched junction bases: 3. This CDR3 is 14 amino acids long. CDR3: CASHTSGGYNEQFF. CDR3 nucleotide sequence: TGTGCCAGCCATACTAGCGGGGGGTACAATGAGCAGTTCTTC.

V is TRBV28 and J is TRBJ1-3; D is undetermined. Trimming removed 8 bases from V and 0 bases from J, with 8 bases in between. Germline-derived CDR1 and CDR2 are MDHEN and SYDVKM. CDR3 length: 13 residues. The CDR3 reads CASGRISGNTIYF. DNA for the CDR3: TGTGCCAGCGGCAGGATCTCTGGAAACACCATATATTTT.

The chain uses TRBV10-3 and TRBJ1-6; no clear D. V was trimmed by 0 bases and J by 8 bases, leaving 5 bases between them. The germline CDR1 and CDR2 sequences are ENHRY and SYGVKD. The CDR3 runs to 13 residues. The CDR3 nucleotides are TGTGCCATCAGTGAGTCGAAGGATTCACCCCTCCACTTT. This encodes CAISESKDSPLHF.

The rearrangement uses TRBV6-2 or TRBV6-3 and TRBJ1-2; D gene unclear. V was trimmed by 2 bases and J by 4 bases, leaving 11 bases between them. CDR1 is MNHEY, CDR2 SVGEGT, per germline. The CDR3 contains 14 residues. The CDR3 region has the DNA TGTGCCAGCAGTTACGGAGGCGCTGGCTATGGCTACACCTTC. It specifies CASSYGGAGYGYTF.

The chain combines TRBV18 with TRBJ1-2; D gene unclear. Germline lookup yields CDR1 KGHSH and CDR2 LQKENI. This CDR3 contains 13 residues. Deletions cut 3 bases from V and 6 bases from J, with 11 bases between. CDR3 DNA sequence: TGTGCCAGCTCACCCCGGCAGGAAAATGGCTACACCTTC. This sequence encodes CASSPRQENGYTF.

This rearrangement joins TRBV19 to TRBJ2-3; TRBD2 matches 8 bases. Germline assignment: CDR1 LNHDA and CDR2 SQIVND (reference sequence). The CDR3 has 14 residues. The V segment lost 6 bases and the J segment 5 bases; nucleotides outside the gene matches: 7. The CDR3 loop reads CASRWTGGRDTQYF. CDR3 bases: TGTGCCAGTAGGTGGACGGGGGGGCGAGATACGCAGTATTTT.

V and J are TRBV3-1 (or the pseudogene TRBV3-2) and TRBJ2-5, with a tentative D call TRBD1 (6 bases). With 3 bases removed from V and 5 bases from J, the gap between germline ends came to 19 bases. Germline CDR1 LGHDT, CDR2 YNNKEL (reference sequence). This CDR3 is 16 amino acids long. The CDR3 loop is CASSHTITQGEETQYF. The CDR3 DNA is TGTGCCAGCAGCCACACTATAACACAGGGCGAGGAGACCCAGTACTTC.

The chain employs TRBV5-6 and TRBJ1-5; 12 bases are shared with TRBD1. CDR3 length: 17 amino acids. Looked up from germline, CDR1 is SGHDT and CDR2 is YYEEEE. Germline trimming cut 2 bases from V and 4 bases from J; bases unmatched to any gene: 7. The CDR3 nucleotides are TGTGCCAGCAGCTTAGGGACAGGGGGCGCGGGTAATCAGCCCCAGCATTTT. Translation gives CASSLGTGGAGNQPQHF.